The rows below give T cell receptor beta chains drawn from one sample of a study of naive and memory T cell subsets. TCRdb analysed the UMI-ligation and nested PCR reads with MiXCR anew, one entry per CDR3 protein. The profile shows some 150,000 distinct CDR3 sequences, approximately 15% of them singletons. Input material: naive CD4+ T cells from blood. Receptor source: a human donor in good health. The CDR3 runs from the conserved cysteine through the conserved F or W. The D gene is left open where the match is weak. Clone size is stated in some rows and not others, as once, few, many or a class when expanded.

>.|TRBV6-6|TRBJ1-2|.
CASTRGYGYTF
TGTGCCAGCACCAGGGGCTATGGCTACACCTTC
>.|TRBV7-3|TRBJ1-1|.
CASSRSLLTEAFF
TGTGCCAGCAGCCGCAGTTTGCTCACTGAAGCTTTCTTT
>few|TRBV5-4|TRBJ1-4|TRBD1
CASSSATGVNEKLFF
TGTGCCAGCAGCTCGGCGACAGGGGTTAATGAAAAACTGTTTTTT
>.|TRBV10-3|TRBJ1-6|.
CAIKAQYNSPLHF
TGTGCCATCAAGGCCCAATATAATTCACCCCTCCACTTT
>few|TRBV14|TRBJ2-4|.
CASSQPYDRFRNIQYF
TGTGCCAGCAGCCAACCCTACGACAGGTTCAGAAACATTCAGTACTTC
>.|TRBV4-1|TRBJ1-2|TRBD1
CASSHRSKTGQGDVYGYTF
TGCGCCAGCAGCCACCGAAGCAAGACGGGACAGGGAGATGTATATGGCTACACCTTC
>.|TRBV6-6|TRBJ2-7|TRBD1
CASKDLPGQGVDEQYF
TGTGCCAGCAAAGATTTACCGGGACAGGGGGTAGACGAGCAGTACTTC
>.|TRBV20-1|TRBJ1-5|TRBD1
CSANGQGKVAQHF
TGCAGTGCTAACGGACAGGGGAAGGTGGCCCAGCATTTT
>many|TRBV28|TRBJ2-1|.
CASSPDSVYTYNEQFF
TGTGCCAGCAGCCCCGACAGCGTGTACACCTACAATGAGCAGTTCTTC
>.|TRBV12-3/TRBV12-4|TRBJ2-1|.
CASRSGPPQFF
TGTGCCAGCAGATCCGGGCCACCCCAGTTCTTC
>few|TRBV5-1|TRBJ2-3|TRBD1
CASSVTGVNNRDTQYF
TGCGCCAGCAGTGTGACAGGGGTCAACAACAGAGATACGCAGTATTTT
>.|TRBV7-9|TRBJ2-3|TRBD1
CASSRDSSTDTQYF
TGTGCCAGCAGCAGGGACAGCAGCACAGATACGCAGTATTTT
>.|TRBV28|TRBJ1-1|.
CASSLREMPTEAFF
TGTGCCAGCAGTTTGAGGGAGATGCCCACTGAAGCTTTCTTT
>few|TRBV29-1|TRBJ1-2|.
CSVEPYGYTF
TGCAGCGTTGAACCCTATGGCTACACCTTC
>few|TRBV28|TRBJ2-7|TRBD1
CASSGGTGTLTYEQYF
TGTGCCAGCAGTGGGGGGACAGGGACCTTAACCTACGAGCAGTACTTC
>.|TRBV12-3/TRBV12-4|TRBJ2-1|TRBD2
CASSLGLAGLNEQFF
TGTGCCAGCAGTTTGGGACTAGCGGGACTTAATGAGCAGTTCTTC
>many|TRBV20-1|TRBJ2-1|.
CSARTSWANEQFF
TGCAGTGCTAGAACAAGTTGGGCCAATGAGCAGTTCTTC
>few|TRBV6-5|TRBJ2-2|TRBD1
CASRKQGAGGELFF
TGTGCCAGCAGGAAACAGGGGGCTGGCGGGGAGCTGTTTTTT
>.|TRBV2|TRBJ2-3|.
CASSATADTQYF
TGTGCCAGCAGCGCGACAGCGGATACGCAGTATTTT
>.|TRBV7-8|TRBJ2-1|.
CASSRLTINEQFF
TGTGCCAGCAGCCGACTCACCATTAATGAGCAGTTCTTC
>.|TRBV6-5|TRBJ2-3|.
CASSNQREDTQYF
TGTGCCAGCAGTAACCAGCGCGAAGATACGCAGTATTTT
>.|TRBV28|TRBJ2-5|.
CASTSPRGRETQYF
TGTGCCAGCACTAGCCCCAGGGGTAGGGAGACCCAGTACTTC
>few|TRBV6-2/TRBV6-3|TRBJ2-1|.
CASSPIIGGYNEQFF
TGTGCCAGCAGTCCTATCATAGGGGGCTACAATGAGCAGTTCTTC
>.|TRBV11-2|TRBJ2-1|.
CASSPQLGVNEQFF
TGTGCCAGCAGCCCACAGCTGGGGGTAAATGAGCAGTTCTTC
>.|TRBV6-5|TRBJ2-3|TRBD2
CASSTRSGPRRDTQYF
TGTGCCAGCAGTACTCGTAGCGGGCCGAGACGGGATACGCAGTATTTT
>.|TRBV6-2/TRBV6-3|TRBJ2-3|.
CASSFSGRTTTDTQYF
TGTGCCAGCAGTTTCTCGGGACGGACGACAACAGATACGCAGTATTTT
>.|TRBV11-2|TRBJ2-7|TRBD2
CASSSRERGRGEQYF
TGTGCCAGCAGCTCCCGCGAGCGGGGGCGCGGCGAGCAGTACTTC
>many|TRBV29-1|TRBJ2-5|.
CSVDRGAEETQYF
TGCAGCGTTGACCGGGGGGCGGAAGAGACCCAGTACTTC
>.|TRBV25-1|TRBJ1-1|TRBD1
CASSGDRGSTEAFF
TGTGCCAGCAGTGGGGACAGGGGAAGCACTGAAGCTTTCTTT
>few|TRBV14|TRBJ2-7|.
CASSQGYPYEQYF
TGTGCCAGCAGCCAAGGATACCCCTACGAGCAGTACTTC
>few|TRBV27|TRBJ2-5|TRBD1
CASSPNDPTGGGETQYF
TGTGCCAGCAGTCCGAACGACCCCACAGGGGGTGGTGAGACCCAGTACTTC
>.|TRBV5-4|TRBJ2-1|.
CASSLRPAVYNEQFF
TGTGCCAGCAGCTTGCGTCCTGCGGTTTACAATGAGCAGTTCTTC
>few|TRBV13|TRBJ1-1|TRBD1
CASSGSLGQGENTEAFF
TGTGCCAGCAGCGGAAGTCTGGGACAGGGGGAGAACACTGAAGCTTTCTTT
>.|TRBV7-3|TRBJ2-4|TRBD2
CASSLSGGKNIQYF
TGTGCCAGCAGCTTGAGCGGGGGAAAAAACATTCAGTACTTC
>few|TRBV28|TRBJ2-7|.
CASSLDLSYEQYF
TGTGCCAGCAGTTTAGACTTGTCCTACGAGCAGTACTTC
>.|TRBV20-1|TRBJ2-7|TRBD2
CSANRGGQDRYEQYF
TGCAGTGCAAACCGGGGGGGGCAGGACCGCTACGAGCAGTACTTC
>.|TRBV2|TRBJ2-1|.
CASSALTSYNEQFF
TGTGCCAGCAGTGCCCTCACTAGCTACAATGAGCAGTTCTTC
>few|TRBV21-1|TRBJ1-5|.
CASSINRGTYQPQHF
TGTGCCAGCAGCATAAACAGGGGCACCTATCAGCCCCAGCATTTT
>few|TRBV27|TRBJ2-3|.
CASSQWSTDTQYF
TGTGCCAGCAGTCAATGGTCCACAGATACGCAGTATTTT
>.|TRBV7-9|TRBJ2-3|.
CASSSNRDSRGDTQYF
TGTGCCAGCAGCTCGAACCGGGACTCACGAGGGGATACGCAGTATTTT
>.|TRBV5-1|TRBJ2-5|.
CASSWESETQYF
TGCGCCAGCAGCTGGGAATCAGAGACCCAGTACTTC
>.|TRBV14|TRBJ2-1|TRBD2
CASSRLSGTNEQFF
TGTGCCAGCAGCCGACTGAGCGGGACCAATGAGCAGTTCTTC
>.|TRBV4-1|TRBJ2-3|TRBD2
CASSQATQGLAGPDTQYF
TGCGCCAGCAGCCAAGCCACACAGGGACTAGCGGGACCAGATACGCAGTATTTT
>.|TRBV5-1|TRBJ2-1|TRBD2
CASLMLMGLAAEGSYNEQFF
TGCGCCAGCCTGATGCTCATGGGACTAGCGGCGGAGGGCTCCTACAATGAGCAGTTCTTC
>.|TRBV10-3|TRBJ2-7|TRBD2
CAISERGPGGVEQYF
TGTGCCATCAGTGAGAGGGGACCGGGAGGAGTGGAGCAGTACTTC
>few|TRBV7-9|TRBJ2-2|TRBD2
CASSLALAGVTGELFF
TGTGCCAGCAGCTTAGCACTAGCGGGAGTCACCGGGGAGCTGTTTTTT
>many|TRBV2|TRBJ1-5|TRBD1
CASNSGQGSNQPQHF
TGTGCCAGCAATTCTGGACAGGGGTCCAATCAGCCCCAGCATTTT
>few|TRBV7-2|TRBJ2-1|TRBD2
CASRIAGNNEQFF
TGTGCCAGCAGAATAGCGGGAAACAATGAGCAGTTCTTC